This note documents a single T cell receptor (beta chain) sequence. CD45RO-negative, CCR7-positively selected cells formed the naive CD8 fraction, excluding terminally differentiated effector memory CD45RA+ cells. The J segment lost 8 bases and the V segment lost 3 bases, leaving 9 bases of the junction unmatched. CDR1 is SQVTM and CDR2 is ANQGSEA in the germline V gene. The CDR3 spans 14 residues. Repertoires were generated with immunoSEQ multiplex PCR, while TCRdb's copy carries only in-frame clones and drops some. The sample contains around 600,000 clones, approximately 95% of which appear only once. The entry originates in a study of shared clonotypes between healthy human individuals.

Sequences were obtained from naive CD8+ T cells sorted from blood. This sequence was found in a woman in her 30s in good health. The chain couples TRBV29-1 to TRBJ2-3; the match to TRBD1 covers 9 bases. The CDR3: CSVDEDRGPLTQYF. CDR3 in DNA: TGCAGCGTTGACGAGGACAGGGGCCCCCTTACGCAGTATTTT.